Sequencing of this TCR beta chain was carried out in a study of cytomegalovirus exposure and HLA in healthy donors. Study-wide background: Among the approximately 400 donors who were genotyped, 81% fell in the genetic ancestry cluster that is associated with self-reported Caucasian donors. Study-level findings and limits: There were some public TCRs occurring in many donors, but most TCR sequences were rare. In vitro work confirmed that a few CMV-associated chains recognize CMV antigens.

As for this clone: Its target is not known.

Germline assignment: CDR1 ENHRY and CDR2 SYGVKD. This CDR3 is 14 amino acids long. V gave up 3 bases and J gave up 7 bases, with 15 bases separating them. PCR used 60 Vbeta primers and 13 Jbeta primers. The repertoire was sequenced with immunoSEQ multiplex PCR; TCRdb's copy has only in-frame clones and lacks some. The sample has approximately 190,000 clones, more than 75% seen once. This chain links TRBV10-3 with TRBJ1-2; D is uncertain. Source material: PBMCs. The origin of this receptor is a man in his forties or fifties in good health and CMV-seropositive. The CDR3 DNA is TGTGCCATCAGTGATCCCCTATTACCGGGTGGCTACACCTTC. Translation: CAISDPLLPGGYTF.